This T cell receptor (beta chain) emerged from a study of a mutant IDH1 vaccine in newly diagnosed glioma. Broader study findings: Approximately 95% of patients showed vaccine-induced immune responses across multiple MHC alleles.

Time point reported: week 11, during vaccination. A 20-mer mutant IDH1 peptide at 300 ug was injected subcutaneously with topical imiquimod. Donor diagnoses consisted of new WHO grade 3 or 4 IDH1-mutant, ATRX-lost astrocytomas. The CDR3 loop spans 15 amino acids. J lost 4 bases, V lost 4 bases, and 6 bases had no gene match. Germline V CDR1 and CDR2: SEHNR, FQNEAQ (reference sequence). Points on this clone: The antigen is unknown.

Measured with immunoSEQ multiplex PCR; TCRdb has only the in-frame clones, and not every one. The sample carries around 41,000 clones, 84% recorded once. This TCR was recovered from a man in his forties or fifties with glioma. J is TRBJ2-7 and V is TRBV7-9, with TRBD2 matching over 11 bases. The source was PBMCs, collected from a glioma patient whose treatment included an IDH1 peptide vaccine. This CDR3 is CASSSSGRTAYEQYF. CDR3 sequence (DNA): TGTGCCAGCAGCTCTAGCGGGAGGACGGCGTACGAGCAGTACTTC. The complete variable domain, with remaining parts taken from reference TRBV7-9 and TRBJ2-7, reads DTGVSQNPRHKITKRGQNVTFRCDPISEHNRLYWYRQTLGQGPEFLTYFQNEAQLEKSRLLSDRFSAERPKGSFSTLEIQRTEQGDSAMYLCASSSSGRTAYEQYFGPGTRLTVT.